This note documents a single T cell receptor (beta chain) sequence. This clonotype appeared many times. Its antigen is unknown. Qualities for individual bases were not recorded, and no much larger clone is one base off. The CDR1 and CDR2 encoded by the germline V gene (reference sequence) are LGHDT and YNNKEL. The CDR3 holds 15 amino acids from the cysteine to the phenylalanine. CDR3 DNA is the only sequence kept; it has 45 bases, read in frame from the first base. Trimming removed 5 bases from V and 6 bases from J, leaving 16 bases between the germline ends. This entry belongs to a study of response to subunit inactivated influenza vaccine (dated by TCRdb to about 2018). Notes on the research overall: The study used deep quantitative T cell receptor repertoire profiling to track responses to a trivalent subunit inactivated influenza vaccine.

The time point tag for this specimen amounts to: approximately 40 days after influenza vaccine administration. The library was produced with RT-PCR. The instrument given in TCRdb is Illumina HiSeq 2500. The public reads were reanalyzed by TCRdb: fastp trimming at Q25, MiXCR alignment, in-frame beta chains only. Rows with a matching CDR3 protein are joined into one entry that keeps the most common DNA and genes. In all, the sample holds about 530,000 distinct CDR3 sequences, and 10% to 15% of those were seen once. The top ten hold around 13% of the sample. Points the paper makes about the study in general: According to the authors, only a limited number of new T cells may be recruited by each seasonal influenza vaccination.

The chain is made from TRBV3-1 and TRBJ2-2; a tentative D match to TRBD1 spans 5 bases. The TCR originated in a man aged 45-65 years who received an inactivated influenza vaccine. Donor details come from another sample of the same person, matched by shared clones. The source was PBMCs from blood, collected roughly 46 days after vaccination. This receptor has the CDR3 CASSGRLAGSGELFF. The bases read TGTGCCAGCAGCGGCCGACTTGCAGGGTCCGGGGAGCTGTTTTTT.